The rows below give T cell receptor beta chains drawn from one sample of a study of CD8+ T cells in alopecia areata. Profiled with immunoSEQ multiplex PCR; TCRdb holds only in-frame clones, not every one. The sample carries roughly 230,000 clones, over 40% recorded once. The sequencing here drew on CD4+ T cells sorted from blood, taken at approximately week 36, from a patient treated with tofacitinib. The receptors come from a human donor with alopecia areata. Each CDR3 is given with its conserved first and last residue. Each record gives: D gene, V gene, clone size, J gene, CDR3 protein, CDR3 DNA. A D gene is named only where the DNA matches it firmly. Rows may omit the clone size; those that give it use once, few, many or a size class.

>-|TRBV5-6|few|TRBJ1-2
CASSLIRDTTYGYTF
TGTGCCAGCAGCTTGATCCGGGACACCACCTATGGCTACACCTTC
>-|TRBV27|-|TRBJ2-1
CASRLGRDYNEQFF
TGTGCCAGCAGGCTCGGGCGGGATTACAATGAGCAGTTCTTC
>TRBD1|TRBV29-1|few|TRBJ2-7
CSVEGGVGDSAYEQYF
TGCAGCGTTGAAGGTGGGGTCGGGGACAGTGCCTACGAGCAGTACTTC
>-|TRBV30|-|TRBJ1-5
CAWSADPGRYNQPQHF
TGTGCCTGGAGTGCCGACCCTGGACGTTACAATCAGCCCCAGCATTTT
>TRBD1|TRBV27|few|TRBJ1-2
CASSLGDSYGYTF
TGTGCCAGCAGTTTGGGGGACAGCTATGGCTACACCTTC
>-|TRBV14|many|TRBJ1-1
CASSWGLNTEAFF
TGTGCCAGCAGCTGGGGGTTGAACACTGAAGCTTTCTTT
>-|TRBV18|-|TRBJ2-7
CASSPPGRGYEQYF
TGTGCCAGCTCACCCCCGGGACGAGGCTACGAGCAGTACTTC
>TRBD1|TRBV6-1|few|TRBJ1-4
CATLDRDNEKLFF
TGTGCCACCCTGGACAGGGATAATGAAAAACTGTTTTTT
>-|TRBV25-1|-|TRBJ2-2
CASSGTRGPLTGELFF
TGTGCCAGCAGTGGGACGAGAGGGCCGCTCACCGGGGAGCTGTTTTTT
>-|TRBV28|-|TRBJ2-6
CASSSFRVAGANVLTF
TGTGCCAGCAGTTCATTCAGGGTAGCTGGGGCCAACGTCCTGACTTTC
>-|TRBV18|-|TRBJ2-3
CASSPTSSTDTQYF
TGTGCCAGCTCACCGACGTCTAGCACAGATACGCAGTATTTT
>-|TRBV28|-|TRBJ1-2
CASSPGQNYGYTF
TGTGCCAGCAGTCCCGGGCAGAACTATGGCTACACCTTC
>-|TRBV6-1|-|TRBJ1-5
CASSEQNRGNQPQHF
TGTGCCAGCAGTGAACAAAACAGGGGCAATCAGCCCCAGCATTTT
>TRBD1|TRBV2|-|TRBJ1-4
CASSAGQGYVNDEKLFF
TGTGCCAGCAGCGCTGGACAGGGATACGTGAACGATGAAAAACTGTTTTTT
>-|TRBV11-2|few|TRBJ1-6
CASSRDRPRGSPLHF
TGTGCCAGCAGCCGCGACAGGCCCCGGGGATCACCCCTCCACTTT
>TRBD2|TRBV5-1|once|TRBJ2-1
CASSLDVGGDNEQFF
TGCGCCAGCAGCTTGGACGTGGGAGGGGACAATGAGCAGTTCTTC
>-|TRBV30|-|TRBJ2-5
CAWSVGTRETQYF
TGTGCCTGGAGTGTCGGGACAAGGGAGACCCAGTACTTC
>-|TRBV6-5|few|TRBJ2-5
CASTRGSSGEETQYF
TGTGCCAGCACCAGGGGGAGTAGCGGGGAAGAGACCCAGTACTTC
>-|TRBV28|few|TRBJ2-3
CASSPRAVPQYF
TGTGCCAGCAGCCCCCGGGCGGTACCTCAGTATTTT
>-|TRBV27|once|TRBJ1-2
CASSFRSNYGYTF
TGTGCCAGCAGTTTCAGGTCTAACTATGGCTACACCTTC
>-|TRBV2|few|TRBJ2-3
CASSSLGPRVDTQYF
TGTGCCAGCAGTAGCCTGGGGCCGCGAGTAGATACGCAGTATTTT
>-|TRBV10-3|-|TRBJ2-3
CAISGRGPTDTQYF
TGTGCCATCAGTGGACGGGGGCCCACAGATACGCAGTATTTT
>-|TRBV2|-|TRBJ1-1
CASSGAMNTEAFF
TGTGCCAGCAGTGGAGCCATGAACACTGAAGCTTTCTTT
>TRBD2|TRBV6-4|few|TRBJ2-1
CASSVGAGWDNEQFF
TGTGCCAGCAGTGTCGGAGCGGGATGGGACAATGAGCAGTTCTTC
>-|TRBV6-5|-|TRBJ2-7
CASSASGYEQYF
TGTGCCAGCAGTGCGTCAGGATACGAGCAGTACTTC
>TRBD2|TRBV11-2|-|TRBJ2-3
CASTRGLSGRGPDTQYF
TGTGCCAGCACCAGGGGCCTTAGCGGGAGGGGCCCAGATACGCAGTATTTT
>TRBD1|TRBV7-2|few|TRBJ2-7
CASSVGTEGSYEQYF
TGTGCCAGCAGCGTGGGGACAGAGGGGTCTTACGAGCAGTACTTC
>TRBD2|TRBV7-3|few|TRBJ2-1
CASSRGTSGNSGNEQFF
TGTGCCAGCAGTCGCGGGACTAGCGGGAATAGCGGCAATGAGCAGTTCTTC
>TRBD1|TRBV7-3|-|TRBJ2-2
CASRRTGSFAGELFF
TGTGCCAGCAGGCGGACAGGGAGTTTCGCCGGGGAGCTGTTTTTT
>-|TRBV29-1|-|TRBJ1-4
CSVGTGAGGEKLFF
TGCAGCGTTGGTACCGGAGCCGGGGGTGAAAAACTGTTTTTT
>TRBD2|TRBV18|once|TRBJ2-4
CASSPDGTSGSGNIQYF
TGTGCCAGCTCACCGGATGGGACTAGCGGGAGTGGAAACATTCAGTACTTC
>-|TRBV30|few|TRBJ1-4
CAWSPRRRGEKLFF
TGTGCCTGGAGTCCCAGGCGGCGGGGTGAAAAACTGTTTTTT
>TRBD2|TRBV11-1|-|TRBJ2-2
CAAPGGDTGELFF
TGTGCCGCACCGGGAGGGGACACCGGGGAGCTGTTTTTT
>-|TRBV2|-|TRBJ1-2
CASSDARAALGYTF
TGTGCCAGCAGTGACGCCAGGGCGGCACTCGGCTACACCTTC
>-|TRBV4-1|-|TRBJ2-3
CASSRSGDWKSTDTQYF
TGCGCCAGCAGCCGGAGCGGAGACTGGAAAAGCACAGATACGCAGTATTTT
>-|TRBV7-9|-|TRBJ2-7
CASSKTPYQGISYEQYF
TGTGCCAGCAGCAAAACTCCCTATCAGGGGATCTCCTACGAGCAGTACTTC
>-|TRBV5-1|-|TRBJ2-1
CASGTGYNEQFF
TGCGCCAGCGGCACAGGGTACAATGAGCAGTTCTTC
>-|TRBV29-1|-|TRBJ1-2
CSVESQEGRYGYTF
TGCAGCGTTGAAAGTCAGGAGGGTCGCTATGGCTACACCTTC
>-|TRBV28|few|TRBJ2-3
CASSLSSRTDTQYF
TGTGCCAGCAGTTTATCTAGCCGTACAGATACGCAGTATTTT
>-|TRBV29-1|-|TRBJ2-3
CSVTWRMDTDTQYF
TGCAGCGTCACTTGGAGGATGGACACAGATACGCAGTATTTT
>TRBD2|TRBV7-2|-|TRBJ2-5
CASSTLGTSGETQYF
TGTGCCAGCAGCACCCTCGGGACTAGCGGAGAGACCCAGTACTTC
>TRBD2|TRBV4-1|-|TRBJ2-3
CASSQRLAAGGTDTQYF
TGCGCCAGCAGCCAAAGGCTAGCGGCTGGTGGCACAGATACGCAGTATTTT
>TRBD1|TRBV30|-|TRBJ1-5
CAWSGQGAGQPQHF
TGTGCCTGGAGTGGACAGGGGGCTGGTCAGCCCCAGCATTTT
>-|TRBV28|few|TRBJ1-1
CASSLRSTYTEAFF
TGTGCCAGCAGTTTGAGGAGCACCTACACTGAAGCTTTCTTT